Below, one T cell receptor (beta chain) is given with its context. The antigen remains unidentified. The data were obtained in a study of cytomegalovirus exposure and HLA in healthy donors. Background on the study: The same platform as the approximately 670 first-cohort repertoires was used for the 95 to 150 validation repertoires, a later analysis reported. The study's findings and limits: The tendency of first-cohort TCR clusters to co-occur in the roughly 130 validation repertoires emerged from a later analysis. Most TCR sequences were uncommon, yet certain public TCRs appeared in many donors. The study designated 150 or so TCR beta chains cytomegalovirus-associated.

The J segment lost 1 base and the V segment lost 0 bases, leaving 3 bases of the junction unmatched. This CDR3 is built from 15 residues. Germline CDR1 LNHNV, CDR2 YYDKDF (reference sequence). Here immunoSEQ multiplex PCR was the method, and the copy in TCRdb shows in-frame clones only, minus some. The top ten clones hold roughly 2% of a sample with roughly 75,000 clones, 94% of them seen once. V usage is TRBV15 and J usage is TRBJ2-7, with 7 bases lining up with TRBD1. The TCR originated in a woman in her late teens or twenties in good health and CMV-seronegative. The sequenced material came from PBMCs. The CDR3 DNA is TGTGCCACCAGCAGAGAAGGGGGACAGTCCTACGAGCAGTACTTC. It encodes CATSREGGQSYEQYF. Full variable domain (rest looked up from reference TRBV15 and TRBJ2-7): DAMVIQNPRYQVTQFGKPVTLSCSQTLNHNVMYWYQQKSSQAPKLLFHYYDKDFNNEADTPDNFQSRRPNTSFCFLDIRSPGLGDTAMYLCATSREGGQSYEQYFGPGTRLTVT.